This T cell receptor (beta chain) is from a study of cytomegalovirus exposure and HLA in healthy donors (dated by TCRdb to between 2016 and 2019). Regarding the research as a whole: An earlier analysis of 587 of the donors reported approximately 280 Gb of sequence data and around 120 million unique TCR beta sequences obtained from roughly 170 million T cells. An early release that covered some 640 HLA-typed donors contained approximately 300 gigabases of sequencing data and tens of millions of unique TCR sequences. Among the roughly 400 genotyped donors, under 90% belonged to the genetic ancestry cluster associated with self-reported Caucasian donors. The study aimed to test whether cataloging public T cell receptors could reveal signatures of past pathogen exposure. Using immunosequencing, the study profiled T cell repertoires from around 680 subjects and related those repertoires to cytomegalovirus serostatus. A separate validation cohort of about 110 different subjects was used in addition to the 666-subject first cohort. High-throughput TCR immunosequencing, statistical association of individual TCRs with disease status, and machine learning were combined to predict cytomegalovirus infection status. A later analysis re-analyzed previously published TCR beta repertoires from 550 to 700 donors and added high-resolution HLA genotyping to study TCR occurrence patterns. The later analysis used no new phenotypic data to find candidate immune exposures, relying instead on TCR beta sequences and their occurrence across donors. An earlier analysis of fewer than 750 of the donors used high-throughput TCR beta sequencing to judge whether each TCR beta V gene segment behaved as functional or pseudogenic. Donor age, sex, ethnicity and CMV serostatus were compiled together with the repertoire data. A later genetic analysis used genome-wide SNP genotypes for about 65% of the roughly 670 donors, treating that subset as a discovery cohort. All discovery cohort repertoires had been generated using a single sequencing platform. HLA typing included class I and class II loci at four-digit resolution. Typing coverage varied by locus: about 620-630 donors for A, B, C, DRB1 and DQB1; 522 for DQA1; approximately 570 for DPA1; approximately 470 for DPB1. Roughly five DR-DQ haplotypes were treated as single units for association and clustering because of strong linkage in the cohort. Among about 360 genotyped donors of the cohort, an average of approximately 230,000 unique TCR beta nucleotide sequences were sequenced per donor, roughly 18% of them non-productive. General study outcomes and caveats: Correlated functional status among segregating V segments might be attributable to linkage disequilibrium, but an unknown experimental factor could not be ruled out. A later analysis reported that several top co-occurrence clusters appeared linked to parvovirus B19, influenza, CMV and Epstein-Barr virus. In a later analysis, TCR association rates were found to vary across HLA loci, with the most associated TCRs seen for DRB1 alleles and the fewest for HLA-C alleles. The classifier was reported to diagnose cytomegalovirus status with high specificity and sensitivity in both the original cohort and the validation cohort. Sequencing depth was assumed to be roughly uniform across donors in the presence/absence analyses, though that assumption may not hold. Compared with equally common non-associated chains, HLA-associated TCR beta chains in a later analysis were more clonally expanded and had lower generation probabilities. Because HLA typing was unavailable for some donors at each locus, only the typed subset was used in association tests. Across donors, most TCR sequences were observed very rarely, whereas some public TCRs were present in many individuals. Because counts were too low, fewer than 20 rarely observed V segments, including chromosome 9 orphons, were excluded from the earlier analysis of around 590 of the donors. In an earlier analysis of 587 of the donors, most TCR beta V segments appeared in productive rearrangements about 90% or about 30% of the time, broadly matching IMGT annotations. An association between a missense DCLRE1C variant and V-gene and J-gene trimming of TCR beta chains was found in a later genetic analysis and replicated in an independent cohort. A total of around 150 TCR beta chains were listed by the study as associated with cytomegalovirus. According to a later genetic analysis, donors in an Asian-associated ancestry cluster had fewer N-insertions in productive TCRs than the approximately 630-donor mean. It was suggested by the authors that the approach could potentially be generalized to other disease states and immunological phenotypes. In this cohort, only TCR beta chains were sequenced, and detectable features were limited by the absence of alpha or paired-chain data. For the cohort, immune exposure information was limited to CMV serostatus. In a later analysis, about 16,000 TCR beta sequences were associated with specific HLA alleles at a false discovery rate of 0.05. A group of highly shared sequence variants was considered likely to be a technical artifact of the sequencing pipeline. When HLA alleles, especially DR and DQ, strongly co-occurred, TCR associations were difficult to assign to individual alleles. A further reported finding was that TCR beta sequences accurately predicted the HLA-A and HLA-B alleles for most subjects in the first cohort. The 87-base-pair reads could not distinguish some IMGT-functional V segments, including TRBV6-2 and TRBV6-3, so those segments were excluded. A later analysis found that most CMV-associated TCR beta chains appeared HLA-restricted, with HLA associations seemingly driven largely by CMV exposure. In vitro tests confirmed that a few of the cytomegalovirus-associated TCR beta chains recognize cytomegalovirus antigens.

The germline V gene (reference sequence) gives CDR1 as SEHNR and CDR2 as FQNEAQ. The CDR3 measures 13 amino acids from cysteine to phenylalanine. Solely the CDR3 DNA is kept, with 39 bases framed from the first base. With regard to this clone: This clone's antigen is unknown. The junction differs from germline at one of its ends, possibly a read error.

The cohort comprised 710 or so healthy bone marrow donors. At the time of sampling, all cohort members were nominally healthy, though unrecorded immune exposures were likely present. The donor tested CMV seropositive, placing the donor among the 289 seropositive members of the cohort. Every donor gave a peripheral blood sample, and the peripheral blood mononuclear cells from that sample were used for TCR beta sequencing. Genomic DNA extraction from the blood cell samples was performed with the Qiagen DNeasy Blood Extraction Kit. The library was obtained by the immunoSEQ multiplex PCR assay. A mixture of 60 forward primers for TCR Vbeta segments and 13 reverse primers for TCR Jbeta segments was used in the multiplex PCR. A multiplex PCR assay on genomic DNA amplified the CDR3 region of rearranged TCR beta genes. On the Illumina HiSeq System, the amplified TCR beta libraries were sequenced as 87-base-pair reads. As for the authors' bioinformatics: A later analysis counted approximately 76 million unique TCR beta chains across the 650 to 800 repertoires, and around 9.9 million of these chains were shared by at least two donors. To remove PCR and sequencing errors, raw reads were error-corrected and collapsed into unique sequences using a nearest-neighbor algorithm that merged closely related sequences. CDR3 sequences were aligned to IMGT reference sequences to assign V, D and J gene segments. For a sequence to be retained, a match of at least six nucleotides was required to both a V gene segment and a J gene segment. A rearrangement counted as productive if the CDR3 had no stop codons and remained in frame with V and J, and every other rearrangement counted as non-productive. Following IMGT convention, CDR3 was defined as the stretch from the second conserved V-encoded cysteine to the conserved J-encoded phenylalanine. The earlier analysis of about 590 of the donors excluded sequences that lacked an unambiguous match to a single V gene segment. In an earlier analysis of about 590 of the donors, a V segment was called functional when productive rearrangements were above 56.7%, and segregating when the standard deviation between donors exceeded 5%. A statistical classification framework was built to diagnose cytomegalovirus status from the catalog of TCR beta chain sequences. In a later analysis, TCR nucleotide sequences were compared against IMGT/GENE-DB human TR gene sequences so that V and J genes could be assigned. A later analysis assigned CDR3 sequences and most-parsimonious VDJ recombination scenarios with the TCRdist pipeline. A later analysis defined each TCR beta chain by its CDR3 amino acid sequence plus V-gene family, and excluded reads lacking a unique V-gene family. As a way to deal with suspected cross-contamination and a sequencing artifact, a later analysis dropped 592 nucleotide sequences that were highly shared and had low generation probability. In a later analysis, a clonal expansion index for each public chain was calculated from normalized within-repertoire ranks of inferred template counts. In a later analysis, generation probabilities were computed using a VDJ recombination model fitted to out-of-frame rearrangements, and the results were checked against IGoR. A later analysis scored TCR-TCR, TCR-HLA and TCR-CMV co-occurrence with hypergeometric tests, applying a repertoire-size bias correction to TCR pairs. A later analysis estimated false discovery rates by permuting HLA or CMV assignments 20 times. In a later analysis, co-occurring TCRs were grouped with DBSCAN, and TCRdist sequence similarity was added when clustering was performed within HLA-allele-positive subsets. Repertoires with fewer than 30,000 or more than 120,000 public chains were left out of co-occurrence clustering, as were about five repertoires with anomalous nucleotide sharing. This immuneACCESS table, as held by TCRdb, lists in-frame sequences with V and J called but not all clones. Of the missing ones, under half trace to an unresolved V gene in checked studies; the others have no known cause. Clone size and V and J calls were adopted from that table, with D and trimming inferred from the DNA. The sample yields under 150,000 clones; about 80% were counted once. About 3.8% of the sample lies in the top ten.

The receptor was derived from a man aged 40-50 years in good health and CMV-seropositive. The sequence links TRBV7-9 to TRBJ2-3; the D gene is perhaps TRBD2, on 6 matching bases. Specimen: PBMCs. The CDR3 region: CSSSRLDTDTQYF. The sequenced DNA: TGTTCCAGCAGCCGACTAGACACAGATACGCAGTATTTT. Beyond the CDR3, the reference TRBV7-9 and TRBJ2-3 genes provide the residues; the full variable domain reads: DTGVSQNPRHKITKRGQNVTFRCDPISEHNRLYWYRQTLGQGPEFLTYFQNEAQLEKSRLLSDRFSAERPKGSFSTLEIQRTEQGDSAMYLCSSSRLDTDTQYFGPGTRLTVL.